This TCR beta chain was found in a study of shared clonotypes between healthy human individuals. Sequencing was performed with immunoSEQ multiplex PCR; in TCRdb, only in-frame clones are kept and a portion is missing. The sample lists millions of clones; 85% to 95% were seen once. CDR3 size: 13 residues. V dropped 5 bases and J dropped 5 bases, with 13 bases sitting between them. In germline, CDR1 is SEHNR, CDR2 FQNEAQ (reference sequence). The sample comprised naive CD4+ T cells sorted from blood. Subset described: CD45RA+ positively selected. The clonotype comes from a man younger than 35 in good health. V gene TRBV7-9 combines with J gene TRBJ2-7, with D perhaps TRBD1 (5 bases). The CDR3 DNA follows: TGTGCCAGCAGCAACTCAGGGTTCCACGAGCAGTACTTC. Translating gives CASSNSGFHEQYF.